This TCR beta chain appears in the sequencing data of a study of shared clonotypes between healthy human individuals. At the level of the study: CD4 naive and memory got three plates each, CD8 naive two, CD8 memory one. Study-level findings and limits: Compared with memory subsets, naive subsets generally had larger estimated richness. The generation probabilities recorded for non-shared clonotypes fell below those of clonotypes shared by all four donors.

Germline lookup yields CDR1 SGHAT and CDR2 FQDESV (reference sequence). This CDR3 region has 12 residues. The V segment lost 9 bases and the J segment 4 bases; nucleotides outside the gene matches: 5. Only in-frame clones appear in the TCRdb table, and some are missing; sequencing was by immunoSEQ multiplex PCR. The sample has about 2 million clones; roughly 94% are singletons. About this clone itself: As yet, its antigen is unknown.

Material: naive CD4+ T cells sorted from blood. Subset defined: CD45RA+ positively selected. The origin of this receptor is a man aged 18 to 30 in good health. The genes are TRBV11-1 and TRBJ2-7; 8 positions match TRBD2. The CDR3, as DNA: TGTGCCAGGCGGGAGGATCGGTACGAGCAGTACTTC. This translates into CARREDRYEQYF.